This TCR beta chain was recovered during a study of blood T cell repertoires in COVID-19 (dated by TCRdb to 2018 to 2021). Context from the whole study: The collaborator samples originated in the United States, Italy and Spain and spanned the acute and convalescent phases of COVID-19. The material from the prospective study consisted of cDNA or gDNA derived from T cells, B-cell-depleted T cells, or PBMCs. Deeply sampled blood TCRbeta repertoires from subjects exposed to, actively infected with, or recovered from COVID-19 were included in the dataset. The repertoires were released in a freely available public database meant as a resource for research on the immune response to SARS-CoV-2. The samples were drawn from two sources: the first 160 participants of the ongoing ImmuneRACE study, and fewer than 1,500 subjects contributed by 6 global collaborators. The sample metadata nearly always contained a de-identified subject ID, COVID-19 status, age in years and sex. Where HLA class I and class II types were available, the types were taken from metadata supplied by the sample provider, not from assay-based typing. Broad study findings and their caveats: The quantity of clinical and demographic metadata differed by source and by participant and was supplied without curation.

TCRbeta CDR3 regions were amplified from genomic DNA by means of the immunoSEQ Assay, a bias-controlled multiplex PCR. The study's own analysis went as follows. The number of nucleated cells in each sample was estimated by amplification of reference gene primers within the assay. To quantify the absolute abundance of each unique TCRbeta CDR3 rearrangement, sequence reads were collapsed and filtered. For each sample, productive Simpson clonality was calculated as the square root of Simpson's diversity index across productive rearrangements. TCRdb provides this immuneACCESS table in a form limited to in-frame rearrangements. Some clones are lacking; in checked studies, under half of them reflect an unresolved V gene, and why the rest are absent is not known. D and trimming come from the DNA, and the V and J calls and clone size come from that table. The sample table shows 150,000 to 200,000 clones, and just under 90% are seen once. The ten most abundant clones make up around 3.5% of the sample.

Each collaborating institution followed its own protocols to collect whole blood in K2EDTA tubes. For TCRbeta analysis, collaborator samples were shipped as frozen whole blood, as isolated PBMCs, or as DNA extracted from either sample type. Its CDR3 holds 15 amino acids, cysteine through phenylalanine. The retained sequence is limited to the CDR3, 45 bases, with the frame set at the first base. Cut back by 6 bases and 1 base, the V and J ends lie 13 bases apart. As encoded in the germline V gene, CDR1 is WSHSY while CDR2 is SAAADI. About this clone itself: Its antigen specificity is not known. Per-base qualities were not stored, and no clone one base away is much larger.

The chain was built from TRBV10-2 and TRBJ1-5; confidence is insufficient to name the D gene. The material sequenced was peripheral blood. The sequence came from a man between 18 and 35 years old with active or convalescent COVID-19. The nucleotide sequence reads TGCGCCAGCAGGGTTAGCGGGGTCAGCAATCAGCCCCAGCATTTT. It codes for CASRVSGVSNQPQHF.